This passage covers 20 T cell receptor beta chains from one sample sequenced in a study of blood T cell repertoires in COVID-19 (dated by TCRdb to 2019 to 2021). The library was produced with the immunoSEQ multiplex PCR assay. Held by TCRdb, this immuneACCESS table contains in-frame sequences only and omits some clones. Under half of the omission traces to an unresolved V gene where checked; the cause of the rest is unknown. Within this sample are roughly 240,000 clones, with roughly nine tenths of them counted one time only. The biggest ten clones account for about 3.5% of the sample. Sequencing was carried out using peripheral blood. These receptors all come from a man younger than 35 with active or convalescent COVID-19.

This chain links TRBV5-1 with TRBJ2-7, with 7 bases that match TRBD1. Germline-derived CDR1 and CDR2 are SGHRS and YFSETQ. The J segment lost 2 bases and the V segment lost 5 bases, leaving 7 bases of the junction unmatched. The CDR3 has 14 residues. CDR3 in DNA: TGCGCCAGCAGGCCGGGACAGTGGACCTACGAGCAGTACTTC. Protein: CASRPGQWTYEQYF.

The chain uses TRBV7-9 and TRBJ2-5; TRBD2 is a possible D gene (5 bases). The CDR3 is 15 residues long. The germline V and J ends were trimmed by 3 bases and 2 bases, with 13 bases remaining between them. The germline V gene encodes CDR1 SEHNR and CDR2 FQNEAQ (reference sequence). CDR3 protein: CASSFLLGEQETQYF. The CDR3 bases are TGTGCCAGCAGCTTCCTCCTCGGGGAACAAGAGACCCAGTACTTC.

V and J are TRBV3-1 (or the pseudogene TRBV3-2) and TRBJ2-7, with TRBD1 identical over 10 bases. Germline V gene sequence: CDR1 LGHDT, CDR2 YNNKEL (reference sequence). The CDR3 has 14 amino acids. Losses at the gene ends were 4 bases for V and 5 bases for J; bases not matched to a gene: 5. CDR3 sequence: CASSPGTGVHEQYF. CDR3 in DNA: TGTGCCAGCAGCCCCGGGACAGGGGTTCACGAGCAGTACTTC.

This rearrangement joins TRBV6-6 to TRBJ2-7; the match to TRBD2 covers 10 bases. The CDR3 consists of 16 residues. The germline V gene encodes CDR1 MNHNY and CDR2 SVGAGI (reference sequence). The trim removed 0 bases at V and 5 bases at J, leaving 7 bases unmatched. The CDR3 reads CASSYSLAGELNEQYF. The CDR3 nucleotides read TGTGCCAGCAGTTACTCCCTAGCGGGAGAGTTAAACGAGCAGTACTTC.

The V gene is TRBV28, the J gene TRBJ2-5; TRBD1 might be the D (6 bases). The germline gives CDR1 MDHEN, CDR2 SYDVKM. Trimming left V 7 bases short and J 2 bases short, with 17 bases between. The CDR3 totals 15 residues. CDR3 sequence reads: CASTGAGSYQETQYF. The DNA of the CDR3 is TGTGCCAGCACAGGGGCAGGCAGCTATCAAGAGACCCAGTACTTC.

The chain joins TRBV28 to TRBJ2-1; 8 bases line up with TRBD2. This CDR3 contains 15 residues. Unmatched junction bases numbered 16, after V lost 11 bases and J lost 7 bases. Germline V gives CDR1 MDHEN, CDR2 SYDVKM. The DNA of the CDR3 is TGTGCCGCAACTCTACGGGGGGGCCAAGGTAATGAGCAGTTCTTC. Protein product: CAATLRGGQGNEQFF.

The gene calls are TRBV9 and TRBJ1-3; 7 bases are a match to TRBD1. The V segment lost 3 bases and the J segment 1 base; nucleotides outside the gene matches: 7. The germline gives CDR1 SGDLS, CDR2 YYNGEE. The CDR3 consists of 16 residues. The CDR3 DNA reads TGTGCCAGCAGCGCGCCACAGGGGTGGTCTGGAAACACCATATATTTT. It is translated as CASSAPQGWSGNTIYF. Filled out from reference TRBV9 and TRBJ1-3, the complete variable domain reads DSGVTQTPKHLITATGQRVTLRCSPRSGDLSVYWYQQSLDQGLQFLIQYYNGEERAKGNILERFSAQQFPDLHSELNLSSLELGDSALYFCASSAPQGWSGNTIYFGEGSWLTVV.

This clone was seen just once. The CDR3 sequence: CSGGRGLNTEAFF. CDR3 bases: TGCAGCGGGGGTAGGGGGTTGAACACTGAAGCTTTCTTT. The genes are TRBV29-1 and TRBJ1-1, with a tentative D call TRBD1 (6 bases). The CDR3 runs to 13 residues. Deletions cut 7 bases from V and 0 bases from J, with 12 bases between. Per germline, CDR1 SQVTM and CDR2 ANQGSEA.

With regard to this clone: The sample contains more than one DNA sequence encoding this CDR3. The chain has TRBV9 and TRBJ1-2, with D unclear. This CDR3 spans 11 amino acids. Germline V CDR1 and CDR2: SGDLS, YYNGEE. Between the trimmed V and J ends, which lost 3 bases and 4 bases, there was a span of 4 bases. This CDR3 is CASSASYGYTF. CDR3 sequence (DNA): TGTGCCAGCAGCGCGTCCTATGGCTACACCTTC.

This chain connects TRBV29-1 to TRBJ1-1, with D possibly matching TRBD1 (6 bases). The germline gives CDR1 SQVTM, CDR2 ANQGSEA. Trimming left V 6 bases short and J 4 bases short, with 12 bases between. There are 12 residues in the CDR3. CDR3 sequence reads: CSVSNRATEAFF. CDR3 DNA: TGCAGCGTGTCCAACAGGGCCACTGAAGCTTTCTTT.

This chain joins TRBV18 and TRBJ2-1, with 14 bases matching TRBD2. V shed 6 bases and J 8 bases; nucleotides not matched to a gene: 9. Germline assignment: CDR1 KGHSH and CDR2 LQKENI. The CDR3 spans 16 residues. For the CDR3, the DNA is TGTGCCAGCTCCGCGACTAGCGGGAGGGCCGGGGATGAGCAGTTCTTC. Protein product: CASSATSGRAGDEQFF.

The genes are TRBV7-3 and TRBJ2-7; a possible D gene is TRBD1 (6 bases). Trimming took 7 bases from V and 6 from J, leaving 22 bases between them. CDR1 and CDR2 from the germline V gene are SGHTA and FQGTGA. The CDR3 totals 15 residues. CDR3 bases: TGTGCCAGCACCGAAAAAACAAACAGGGACGGCGAGCAGTACTTC. Its protein product is CASTEKTNRDGEQYF.

The J gene is TRBJ2-2, the V gene TRBV11-3; 7 bases line up with TRBD2. Trimming removed 1 base from V and 0 bases from J; junction bases left unmatched: 5. The CDR3 extends over 17 amino acids. Looked up from germline, CDR1 is SGHNT and CDR2 is YENEEA. CDR3 DNA: TGTGCCAGCAGCTTAGGGTTGGGGACTACGAACACCGGGGAGCTGTTTTTT. Translated, it gives CASSLGLGTTNTGELFF.

This clone was seen once. The chain carries TRBV11-2 and TRBJ2-3; 11 positions match TRBD2. CDR1 SGHAT and CDR2 FQNNGV come from the germline V gene. The V segment lost 5 bases and the J segment 6 bases; nucleotides outside the gene matches: 10. This CDR3 region has 16 residues. This CDR3 reads CASSEQLAGARDTQYF. The CDR3 bases are TGTGCCAGCAGCGAACAACTAGCGGGGGCCAGGGATACGCAGTATTTT.

This clone appeared a few times. The chain is built from TRBV13 and TRBJ2-7, with 8 bases lining up with TRBD1. The CDR3 runs to 14 residues. CDR1 is PRHDT, CDR2 FYEKMQ, per germline (reference sequence). The trim removed 4 bases at V and 9 bases at J, leaving 11 bases unmatched. CDR3 nucleotides: TGTGCCAGCAGCTCGGACAGGGCAGGGACGGGGCAGTACTTC. Translating gives CASSSDRAGTGQYF. The full variable domain, in which reference TRBV13 and TRBJ2-7 provide the parts outside the CDR3, is AAGVIQSPRHLIKEKRETATLKCYPIPRHDTVYWYQQGPGQDPQFLISFYEKMQSDKGSIPDRFSAQQFSDYHSELNMSSLELGDSALYFCASSSDRAGTGQYFGPGTRLTVT.

The V and J genes are TRBV12-3 or TRBV12-4 and TRBJ2-5; 7 nucleotides match TRBD1. Unmatched junction bases numbered 2, after V lost 7 bases and J lost 0 bases. CDR3 length: 13 residues. The CDR3 sequence: CASTGGNQETQYF. The CDR3 nucleotides are TGTGCCAGCACAGGGGGTAACCAAGAGACCCAGTACTTC.

This clone was observed once. The genes are TRBV7-2 and TRBJ2-5; 8 bases map to TRBD1. Germline CDR1 is SGHTA and CDR2 is FQGNSA. The CDR3 contains 15 residues. V shed 5 bases, J shed 1 base, and the junction held 6 bases outside the gene matches. The CDR3 spells CASSIDRGFQETQYF. The CDR3 nucleotides read TGTGCCAGCAGCATCGACAGGGGCTTCCAAGAGACCCAGTACTTC.

This clone was seen once. The V and J genes are TRBV7-9 and TRBJ1-2, with D possibly matching TRBD1 (6 bases). V lost 0 bases and J lost 3, with 8 bases in between. In germline, CDR1 is SEHNR, CDR2 FQNEAQ (reference sequence). This CDR3 has 14 amino acids. In DNA form, the CDR3 reads TGTGCCAGCAGCTTAGCGGGGGGGCACTATGGCTACACCTTC. This codes for CASSLAGGHYGYTF.

V is TRBV7-9 and J is TRBJ2-2; 10 bases fit TRBD2. The germline V gene encodes CDR1 SEHNR and CDR2 FQNEAQ (reference sequence). The CDR3 sequence is 17 residues long. The J segment lost 2 bases and the V segment lost 3 bases, leaving 6 bases of the junction unmatched. CDR3 nucleotide sequence: TGTGCCAGCAGCTTTGGAGGGACTAGCGTAAACACCGGGGAGCTGTTTTTT. It encodes CASSFGGTSVNTGELFF.

The chain links TRBV24-1 to TRBJ2-2; 7 bases are a match to TRBD1. V dropped 7 bases and J dropped 3; count of bases not matched to a gene: 10. Germline CDR1 and CDR2: KGHDR and SFDVKD. This CDR3 contains 16 residues. In nucleotides, the CDR3 is TGTGCCACCAGCGACAGGGAATCTATTGACACCGGGGAGCTGTTTTTT. The encoded protein is CATSDRESIDTGELFF.